This T cell receptor (beta chain) was found in a study of cytomegalovirus exposure and HLA in healthy donors. The CDR3 spans 17 residues. Germline V gene data show CDR1 as MDHEN and CDR2 as SYDVKM. Germline trimming cut 4 bases from V and 0 bases from J; bases unmatched to any gene: 8. PCR primers comprised 60 Vbeta and 13 Jbeta primers. The data were produced by immunoSEQ multiplex PCR, yet TCRdb's version contains in-frame clones alone and is incomplete. Of 90,000 to 110,000 clones detected, 77% appear once; the ten largest clones hold about 9.1%. Sequenced input: PBMCs. The chain recombines TRBV28 with TRBJ1-3, with 8 bases that match TRBD1. This sequence originates from a woman aged 40-49 years in good health and CMV-seropositive. The CDR3, as DNA: TGTGCCAGCAGTTCGCCCGGACAGGGCGACTCTGGAAACACCATATATTTT. It encodes CASSSPGQGDSGNTIYF.